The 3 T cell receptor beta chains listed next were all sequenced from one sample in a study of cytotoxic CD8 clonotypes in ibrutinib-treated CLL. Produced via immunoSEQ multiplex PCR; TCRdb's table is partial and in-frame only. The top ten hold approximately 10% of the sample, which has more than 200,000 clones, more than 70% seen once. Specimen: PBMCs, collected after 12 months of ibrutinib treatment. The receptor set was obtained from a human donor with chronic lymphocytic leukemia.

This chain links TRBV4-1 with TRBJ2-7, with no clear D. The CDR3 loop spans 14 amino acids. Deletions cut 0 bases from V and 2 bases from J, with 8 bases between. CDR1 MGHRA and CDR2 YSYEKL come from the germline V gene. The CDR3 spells CASSQDPSTYEQYF. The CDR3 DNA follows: TGCGCCAGCAGCCAAGATCCGAGTACCTACGAGCAGTACTTC.

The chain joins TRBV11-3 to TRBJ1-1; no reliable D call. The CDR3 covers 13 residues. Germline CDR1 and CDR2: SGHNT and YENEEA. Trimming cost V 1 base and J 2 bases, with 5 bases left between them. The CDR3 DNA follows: TGTGCCAGCAGCTTAGGGGTAAACACTGAAGCTTTCTTT. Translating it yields CASSLGVNTEAFF.

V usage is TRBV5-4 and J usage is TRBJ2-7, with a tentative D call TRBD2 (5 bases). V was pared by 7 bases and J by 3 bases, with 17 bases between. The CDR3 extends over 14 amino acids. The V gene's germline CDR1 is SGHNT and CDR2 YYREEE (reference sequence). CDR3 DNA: TGTGCCAGCCCATCGAGGGTCCTGGTCTACGAGCAGTACTTC. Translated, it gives CASPSRVLVYEQYF.